This is a list of T cell receptor beta chains from one sample in a study of radiotherapy plus CTLA-4 blockade in lung cancer. Assay: immunoSEQ multiplex PCR; the TCRdb copy retains only in-frame clones and omits some. The sample includes some 100,000 clones, approximately 84% of them seen just once. Sequenced here: peripheral blood, sampled from a patient treated with radiotherapy plus ipilimumab. All receptors come from a human donor with non-small cell lung cancer who had a partial response to radiotherapy plus ipilimumab. Both conserved end residues are part of each CDR3. Fields, in order: D gene, V gene, CDR3 length, J gene, clone size, CDR3 DNA, CDR3 protein. A D gene is named only where the DNA matches it firmly. Only some rows state a clone size, as once, few, many or a class for expanded clones.

TRBD1,TRBV10-3,14,TRBJ1-1,NA,TGTGCCATCAGCCCGGACAGGGATGGGACTGAAGCTTTCTTT,CAISPDRDGTEAFF
TRBD1,TRBV7-2,16,TRBJ2-2,once,TGTGCCAGCAGCCGGATTACTGGCAGGGGGCCCGGGGAGCTGTTTTTT,CASSRITGRGPGELFF
TRBD2,TRBV13,15,TRBJ2-1,NA,TGTGCCAGCAGCGGAAGCGGGAGCTCCTACAATGAGCAGTTCTTC,CASSGSGSSYNEQFF
NA,TRBV2,14,TRBJ1-2,NA,TGTGCCAGCAGTGCTTACAGGGAATCCGGTGGCTACACCTTC,CASSAYRESGGYTF
NA,TRBV30,13,TRBJ2-3,NA,TGTGCCTGGAGTCCGGGAGGCACAGATACGCAGTATTTT,CAWSPGGTDTQYF
NA,TRBV2,14,TRBJ2-2,NA,TGTGCCAGCAGTAGGGGGACGTACACCGGGGAGCTGTTTTTT,CASSRGTYTGELFF
TRBD1,TRBV15,17,TRBJ1-4,NA,TGTGCCACCAGCAGAGGCCCTCAACAGGGGGCGAATGAAAAACTGTTTTTT,CATSRGPQQGANEKLFF
TRBD1,TRBV5-1,13,TRBJ2-2,NA,TGCGCCAGCAGCCGGACAGGGTCCGGGGAGCTGTTTTTT,CASSRTGSGELFF
TRBD1,TRBV28,16,TRBJ1-4,NA,TGTGCCAGCAGGCTGGGGACAGGGGTTTCTAATGAAAAACTGTTTTTT,CASRLGTGVSNEKLFF
TRBD1,TRBV28,15,TRBJ1-5,NA,TGTGCCAGCAGTCCCGGGACAGGGGTCAATCAGCCCCAGCATTTT,CASSPGTGVNQPQHF
NA,TRBV19,17,TRBJ1-5,NA,TGTGCCAGTAGTATAGCTCGGGGGGGGCGGAACAATCAGCCCCAGCATTTT,CASSIARGGRNNQPQHF
TRBD1,TRBV5-1,14,TRBJ1-2,NA,TGCGCCAGCAGCAAGGAATCAGGGGGCAGGGGCTACACCTTC,CASSKESGGRGYTF
TRBD1,TRBV28,12,TRBJ1-2,NA,TGTGCCACCGGACAGGGGAACTATGGCTACACCTTC,CATGQGNYGYTF
TRBD1,TRBV5-1,14,TRBJ2-1,NA,TGCGCCAGCAGCCACCCGGGACAGGGGAATGAGCAGTTCTTC,CASSHPGQGNEQFF
TRBD1,TRBV10-3,12,TRBJ1-2,few,TGTGCCATCAGTTCGGGACAGGGTGGCTACACCTTC,CAISSGQGGYTF
NA,TRBV9,15,TRBJ1-1,NA,TGTGCCAGCAGCCTCACGGGGAGGGCGAACACTGAAGCTTTCTTT,CASSLTGRANTEAFF
NA,TRBV29-1,10,TRBJ1-2,once,TGCAGCGTTCGGAGTTATGGCTACACCTTC,CSVRSYGYTF
TRBD1,TRBV4-1,13,TRBJ1-1,NA,TGCGCCAGCAGCCAGCAGGGGGACACTGAAGCTTTCTTT,CASSQQGDTEAFF
NA,TRBV6-5,12,TRBJ2-5,NA,TGTGCCAGCAGCCCAGGGGTAGAGACCCAGTACTTC,CASSPGVETQYF
NA,TRBV10-3,16,TRBJ2-4,NA,TGTGCCATCAGTGACCCCCAGGTCGGAGCCAAAAACATTCAGTACTTC,CAISDPQVGAKNIQYF
NA,TRBV6-6,13,TRBJ1-2,NA,TGTGCCAGCAGTTACAACCCAATCCAGGACTACACCTTC,CASSYNPIQDYTF
TRBD2,TRBV4-1,16,TRBJ2-7,NA,TGCGCCAGCAGAGTTCTAGCGGGAGTTCAAACCTACGAGCAGTACTTC,CASRVLAGVQTYEQYF
NA,TRBV28,14,TRBJ1-4,NA,TGTGCCAGCACCCAGGGAGGGAGAGGGGAAAAACTGTTTTTT,CASTQGGRGEKLFF
NA,TRBV7-2,13,TRBJ2-5,NA,TGTGCCAGCAGCCCCCGGTACCAAGAGACCCAGTACTTC,CASSPRYQETQYF
TRBD2,TRBV11-2,16,TRBJ2-3,NA,TGTGCCAGCAGCCCCCTGCTAGCGGGAGAACCAGATACGCAGTATTTT,CASSPLLAGEPDTQYF
NA,TRBV5-6,15,TRBJ2-1,NA,TGTGCCAGCAGCTTGAACCCGGGGTCTCGACGTGAGCAGTTCTTC,CASSLNPGSRREQFF
NA,TRBV28,14,TRBJ2-1,NA,TGTGCCAGCACCGTAGGGGGAGACCCCAATGAGCAGTTCTTC,CASTVGGDPNEQFF
TRBD1,TRBV27,16,TRBJ1-2,NA,TGTGCCAGCAGTTTCTCCCAAAGACAGGGGGCGGTCGGCTACACCTTC,CASSFSQRQGAVGYTF
NA,TRBV11-2,14,TRBJ1-1,NA,TGTGCCAGCAGCCCAGCCCAGGGAAACACTGAAGCTTTCTTT,CASSPAQGNTEAFF
TRBD2,TRBV7-2,15,TRBJ2-1,few,TGTGCCAGCAGCTTAGATACGAGCGGGAGCTATGAGCAGTTCTTC,CASSLDTSGSYEQFF
NA,TRBV28,14,TRBJ1-2,few,TGTGCCAGCAGCCCCGGTTGGGCGAACTATGGCTACACCTTC,CASSPGWANYGYTF
TRBD1,TRBV4-1,14,TRBJ1-1,NA,TGCGCCAGCAGCCAGGAGGACCGACAGGGTTCGGCTTTCTTT,CASSQEDRQGSAFF
NA,TRBV5-1,15,TRBJ2-1,NA,TGCGCCAGCACCCCGCCGTGGTCGCCGGGGAATGAGCAGTTCTTC,CASTPPWSPGNEQFF
NA,TRBV25-1,13,TRBJ1-4,NA,TGTGCCAGCAGTGTAGGGGGAAGCGAAAAACTGTTTTTT,CASSVGGSEKLFF
TRBD1,TRBV5-4,15,TRBJ2-7,few,TGTGCCAGCAGCCCGCGGGACAGGGAAACCTACGAGCAGTACTTC,CASSPRDRETYEQYF
NA,TRBV7-2,14,TRBJ1-1,NA,TGTGCCAGCAGCTTATTAACAGGGAACACTGAAGCTTTCTTT,CASSLLTGNTEAFF
TRBD2,TRBV10-3,16,TRBJ2-5,NA,TGTGCCATCAGTGAGGGGCTAGCGGGACGGCAAGAGACCCAGTACTTC,CAISEGLAGRQETQYF
NA,TRBV7-9,13,TRBJ1-2,NA,TGTGCCAGCAGGCCCCCAGGTCCGGCTGGCTACACCTTC,CASRPPGPAGYTF
NA,TRBV19,15,TRBJ2-1,NA,TGTGCCAGTTGGTCCTCCCGGGGAGTATACAATGAGCAGTTCTTC,CASWSSRGVYNEQFF
NA,TRBV7-9,17,TRBJ2-4,NA,TGTGCCAGCAGCCTACCCTCAATTATTGCGGCTGGGAACATTCAGTACTTC,CASSLPSIIAAGNIQYF
TRBD1,TRBV2,15,TRBJ1-2,NA,TGTGCCAGCAGAAGGGGTCTCGGGACAGTTACTGGCTACACCTTC,CASRRGLGTVTGYTF
NA,TRBV28,13,TRBJ1-1,NA,TGTGCCAGCAGTTTGAACAGTAACACTGAAGCTTTCTTT,CASSLNSNTEAFF
NA,TRBV9,14,TRBJ2-3,once,TGTGCCAGCAGCAAAGGAGGAGGGGCAGATACGCAGTATTTT,CASSKGGGADTQYF
NA,TRBV5-1,12,TRBJ2-5,NA,TGCGCCAGCAGCTTCGGTGGAGAGACCCAGTACTTC,CASSFGGETQYF
NA,TRBV28,14,TRBJ1-2,NA,TGTGCCAGCACCCTCCCGGGGGGGAACTATGGCTACACCTTC,CASTLPGGNYGYTF
TRBD2,TRBV5-4,17,TRBJ2-1,NA,TGTGCCAGCAGCCACATAACCGGGACTAGGATCTACAATGAGCAGTTCTTC,CASSHITGTRIYNEQFF
TRBD2,TRBV5-1,15,TRBJ2-7,NA,TGCGCCAGCAGCTTGGTAGCGGGGAGCTCCTACGAGCAGTACTTC,CASSLVAGSSYEQYF
NA,TRBV5-1,15,TRBJ1-1,NA,TGCGCCAGCAGCTTGGGACAGCCCCTGAACACTGAAGCTTTCTTT,CASSLGQPLNTEAFF
NA,TRBV5-1,15,TRBJ2-5,NA,TGCGCCAGCAGCTTGGGGCAGGGATTGGGAGAGACCCAGTACTTC,CASSLGQGLGETQYF
NA,TRBV7-2,14,TRBJ1-1,NA,TGTGCCAGCAGCTTTCCCAGGTCTAACACTGAAGCTTTCTTT,CASSFPRSNTEAFF
NA,TRBV19,16,TRBJ1-5,few,TGTGCCAGTGATGCCGGAGCGGGGTATAGCAATCAGCCCCAGCATTTT,CASDAGAGYSNQPQHF
TRBD1,TRBV29-1,15,TRBJ1-3,NA,TGCAGTACAAGCCTAGGACAGGGATCTGGAAACACCATATATTTT,CSTSLGQGSGNTIYF
TRBD2,TRBV2,16,TRBJ2-1,NA,TGTGCCAGCATTAAAGGACTAGCGGATATTCCCAATGAGCAGTTCTTC,CASIKGLADIPNEQFF
TRBD1,TRBV6-5,14,TRBJ1-2,NA,TGTGCCAGCAGTCCTCAGGGGGCCAACTATGGCTACACCTTC,CASSPQGANYGYTF
NA,TRBV19,13,TRBJ1-1,NA,TGTGCCAGTATTGGACACCTGAACACTGAAGCTTTCTTT,CASIGHLNTEAFF
TRBD1,TRBV30,16,TRBJ1-3,once,TGTGCCTGGAGTGTACCCGACAGGGGGTCTGGAAACACCATATATTTT,CAWSVPDRGSGNTIYF
TRBD1,TRBV11-2,14,TRBJ2-7,NA,TGTGCCAGCAGTTCCACGACAGGGTCCTACGAGCAGTACTTC,CASSSTTGSYEQYF